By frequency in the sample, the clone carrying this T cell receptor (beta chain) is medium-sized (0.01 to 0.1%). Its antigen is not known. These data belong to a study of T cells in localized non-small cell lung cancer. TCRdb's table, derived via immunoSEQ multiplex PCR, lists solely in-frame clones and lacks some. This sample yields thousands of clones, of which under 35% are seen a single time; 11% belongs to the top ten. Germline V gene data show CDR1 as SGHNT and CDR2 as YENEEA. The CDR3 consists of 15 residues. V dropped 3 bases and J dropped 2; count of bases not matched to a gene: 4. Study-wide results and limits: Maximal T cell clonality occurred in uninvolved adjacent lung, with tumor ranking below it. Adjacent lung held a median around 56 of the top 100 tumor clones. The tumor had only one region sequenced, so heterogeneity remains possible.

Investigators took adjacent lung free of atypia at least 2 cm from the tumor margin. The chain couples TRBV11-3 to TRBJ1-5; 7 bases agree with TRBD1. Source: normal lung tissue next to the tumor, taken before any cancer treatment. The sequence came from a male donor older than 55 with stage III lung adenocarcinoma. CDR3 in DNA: TGTGCCAGCAGCTTGAACAGGGGTCGCAATCAGCCCCAGCATTTT. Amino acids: CASSLNRGRNQPQHF. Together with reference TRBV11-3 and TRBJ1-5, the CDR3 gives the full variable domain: EAGVVQSPRYKIIEKKQPVAFWCNPISGHNTLYWYLQNLGQGPELLIRYENEEAVDDSQLPKDRFSAERLKGVDSTLKIQPAELGDSAVYLCASSLNRGRNQPQHFGDGTRLSIL.